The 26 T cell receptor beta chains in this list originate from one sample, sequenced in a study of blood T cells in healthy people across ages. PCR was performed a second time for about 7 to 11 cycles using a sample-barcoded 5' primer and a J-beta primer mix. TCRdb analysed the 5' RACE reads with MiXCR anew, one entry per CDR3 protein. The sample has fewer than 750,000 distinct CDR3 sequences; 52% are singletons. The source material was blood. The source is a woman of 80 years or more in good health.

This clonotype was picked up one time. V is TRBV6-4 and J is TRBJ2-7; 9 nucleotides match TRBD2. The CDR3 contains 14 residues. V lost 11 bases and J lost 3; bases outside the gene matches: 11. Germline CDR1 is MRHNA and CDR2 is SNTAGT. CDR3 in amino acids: CAFPQSGRIYEQYF. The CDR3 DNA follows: TGTGCCTTCCCCCAAAGCGGGAGGATCTACGAGCAGTACTTC.

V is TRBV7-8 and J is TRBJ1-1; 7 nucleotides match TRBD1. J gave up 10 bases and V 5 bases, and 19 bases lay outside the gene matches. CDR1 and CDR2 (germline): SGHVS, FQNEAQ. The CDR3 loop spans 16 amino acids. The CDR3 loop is CASSADRDRAGLGAFF. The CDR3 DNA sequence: TGTGCCAGCAGCGCAGATAGAGACAGGGCAGGATTGGGAGCTTTCTTT.

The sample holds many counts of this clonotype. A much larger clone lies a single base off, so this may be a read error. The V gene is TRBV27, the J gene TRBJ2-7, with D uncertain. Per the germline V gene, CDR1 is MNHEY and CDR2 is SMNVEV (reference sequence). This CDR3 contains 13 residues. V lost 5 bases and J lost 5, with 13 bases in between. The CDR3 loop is CASSPQIGDEQYF. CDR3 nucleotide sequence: TGTGCCAGCAGTCCCCAGATCGGTGACGAGCAGTACTTC.

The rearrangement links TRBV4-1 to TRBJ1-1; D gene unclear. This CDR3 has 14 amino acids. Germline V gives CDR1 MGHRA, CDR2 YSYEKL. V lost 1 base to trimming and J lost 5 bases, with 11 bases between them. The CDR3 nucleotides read TGCGCCAGCAGCCAAGCGGTGAGGGTAACTGAAGCTTTCTTT. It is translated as CASSQAVRVTEAFF.

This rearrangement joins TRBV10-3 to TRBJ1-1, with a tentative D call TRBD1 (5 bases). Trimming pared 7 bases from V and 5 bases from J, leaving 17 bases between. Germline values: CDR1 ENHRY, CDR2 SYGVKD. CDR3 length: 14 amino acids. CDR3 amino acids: CAITEIGARTEAFF. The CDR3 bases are TGTGCCATCACCGAAATTGGGGCCAGGACTGAAGCTTTCTTT.

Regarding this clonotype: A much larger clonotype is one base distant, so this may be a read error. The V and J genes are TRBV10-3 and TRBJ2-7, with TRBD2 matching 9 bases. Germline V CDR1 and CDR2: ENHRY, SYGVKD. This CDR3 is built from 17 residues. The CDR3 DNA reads TGTGCCATCAGTGAGTCGAGGTTAGCGGGAGTTCCCTACGAGCGGTACTTC. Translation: CAISESRLAGVPYERYF.

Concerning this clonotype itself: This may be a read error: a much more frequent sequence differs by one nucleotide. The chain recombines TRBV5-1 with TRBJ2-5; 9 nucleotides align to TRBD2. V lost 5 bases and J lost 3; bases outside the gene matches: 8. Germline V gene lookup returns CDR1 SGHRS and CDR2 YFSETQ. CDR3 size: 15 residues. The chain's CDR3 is CASRSLAGVEETQYF. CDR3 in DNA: TGCGCCAGCAGAAGCTTAGCGGGAGTGGAAGAGACCCAGTACTTC.

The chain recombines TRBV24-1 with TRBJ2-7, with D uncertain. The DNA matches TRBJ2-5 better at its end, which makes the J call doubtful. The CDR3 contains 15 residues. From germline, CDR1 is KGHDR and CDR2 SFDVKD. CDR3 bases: TGTGCCACCAGTGACGATACATGGGGTGAAGAGACCCAGTACTTC. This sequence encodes CATSDDTWGEETQYF.

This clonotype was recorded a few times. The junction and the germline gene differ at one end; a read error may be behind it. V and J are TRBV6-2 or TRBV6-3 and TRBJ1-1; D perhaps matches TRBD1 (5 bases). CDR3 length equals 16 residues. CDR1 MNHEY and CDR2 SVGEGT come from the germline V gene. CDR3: CASSYPTGSTDTEAFF. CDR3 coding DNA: TGTGCCAGCAGTTACCCTACCGGATCGACGGACACTGAGGCTTTCTTT.

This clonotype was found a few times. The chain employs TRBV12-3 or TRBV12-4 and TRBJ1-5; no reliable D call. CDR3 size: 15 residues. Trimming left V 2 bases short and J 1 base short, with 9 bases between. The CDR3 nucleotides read TGTGCCAGCAGTTTAAGGTGGTCGAGCAATCAGCCCCAGCATTTT. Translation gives CASSLRWSSNQPQHF.

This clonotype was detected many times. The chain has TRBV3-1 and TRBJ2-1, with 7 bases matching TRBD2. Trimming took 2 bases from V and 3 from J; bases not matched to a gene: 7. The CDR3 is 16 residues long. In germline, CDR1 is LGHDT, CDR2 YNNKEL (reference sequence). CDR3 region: CASSQIFERGYNEQFF. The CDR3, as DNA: TGTGCCAGCAGCCAAATTTTCGAGCGGGGCTACAATGAGCAGTTCTTC.

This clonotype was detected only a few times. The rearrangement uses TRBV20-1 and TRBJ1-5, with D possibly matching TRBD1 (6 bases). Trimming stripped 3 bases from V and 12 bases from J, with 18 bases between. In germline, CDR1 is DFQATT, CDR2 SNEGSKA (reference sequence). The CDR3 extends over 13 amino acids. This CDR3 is CSASPGQISLQHF. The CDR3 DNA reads TGCAGTGCTAGTCCCGGACAGATTAGTCTCCAGCATTTT.

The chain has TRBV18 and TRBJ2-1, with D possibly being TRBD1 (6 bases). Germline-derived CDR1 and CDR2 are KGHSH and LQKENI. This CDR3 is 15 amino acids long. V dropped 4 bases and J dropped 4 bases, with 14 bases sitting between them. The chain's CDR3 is CASSRGQYAYNEQFF. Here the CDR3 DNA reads TGTGCCAGCTCACGCGGACAGTATGCTTACAATGAGCAGTTCTTC.

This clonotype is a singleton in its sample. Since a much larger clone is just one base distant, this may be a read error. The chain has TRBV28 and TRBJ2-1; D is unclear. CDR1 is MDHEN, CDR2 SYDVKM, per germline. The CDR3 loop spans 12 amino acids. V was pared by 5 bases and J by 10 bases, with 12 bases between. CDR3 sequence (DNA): TGTGCCAGCAGTCCAGAACCCTACGAGCAGTTCTTC. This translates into CASSPEPYEQFF.

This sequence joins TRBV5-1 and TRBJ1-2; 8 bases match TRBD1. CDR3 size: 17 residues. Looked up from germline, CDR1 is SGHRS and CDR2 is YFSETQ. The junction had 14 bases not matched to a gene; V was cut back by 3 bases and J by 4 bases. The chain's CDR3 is CASSSQGTGPSFYGYTF. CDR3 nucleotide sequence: TGCGCCAGCAGCTCTCAGGGGACAGGCCCTAGTTTCTATGGCTACACCTTC.

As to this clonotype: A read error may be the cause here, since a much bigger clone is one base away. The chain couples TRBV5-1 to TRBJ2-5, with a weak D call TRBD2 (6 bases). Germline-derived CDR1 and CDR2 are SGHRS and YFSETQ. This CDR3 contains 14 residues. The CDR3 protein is CASSYYDPGETRYF. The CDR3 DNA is TGCGCCAGCAGCTATTATGATCCGGGAGAGACCCGGTACTTC.

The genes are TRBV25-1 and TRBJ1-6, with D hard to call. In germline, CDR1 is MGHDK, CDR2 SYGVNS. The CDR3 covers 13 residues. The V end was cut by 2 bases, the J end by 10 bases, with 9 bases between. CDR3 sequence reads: CASSESWGSPLHF. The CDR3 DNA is TGTGCCAGCAGTGAAAGTTGGGGATCACCCCTCCACTTT.

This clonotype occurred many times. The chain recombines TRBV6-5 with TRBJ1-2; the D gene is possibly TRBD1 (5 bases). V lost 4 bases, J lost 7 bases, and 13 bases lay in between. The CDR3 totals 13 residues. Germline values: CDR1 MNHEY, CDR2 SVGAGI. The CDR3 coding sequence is TGTGCCAGCAGTTCCACAGGTTACTTTGGCTACACCTTC. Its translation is CASSSTGYFGYTF.

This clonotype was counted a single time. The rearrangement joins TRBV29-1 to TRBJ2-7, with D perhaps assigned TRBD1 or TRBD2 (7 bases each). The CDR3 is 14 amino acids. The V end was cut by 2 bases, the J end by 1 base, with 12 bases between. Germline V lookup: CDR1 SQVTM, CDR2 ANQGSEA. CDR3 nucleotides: TGCAGCGTTGAAAGCGGGACAGAGTCCTACGAGCAGTACTTC. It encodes CSVESGTESYEQYF.

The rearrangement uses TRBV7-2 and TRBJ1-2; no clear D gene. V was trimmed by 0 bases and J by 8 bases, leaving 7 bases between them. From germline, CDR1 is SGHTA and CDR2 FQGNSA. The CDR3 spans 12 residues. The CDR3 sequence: CASSLAVSGYTF. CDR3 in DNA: TGTGCCAGCAGCTTAGCGGTTTCAGGCTACACCTTC.

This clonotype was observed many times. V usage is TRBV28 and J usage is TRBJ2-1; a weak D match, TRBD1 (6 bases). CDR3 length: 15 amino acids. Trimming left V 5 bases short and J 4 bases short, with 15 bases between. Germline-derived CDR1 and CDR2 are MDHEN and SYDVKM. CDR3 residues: CASSGYRERYNEQFF. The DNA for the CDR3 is TGTGCCAGCAGTGGGTACAGGGAAAGATACAATGAGCAGTTCTTC.

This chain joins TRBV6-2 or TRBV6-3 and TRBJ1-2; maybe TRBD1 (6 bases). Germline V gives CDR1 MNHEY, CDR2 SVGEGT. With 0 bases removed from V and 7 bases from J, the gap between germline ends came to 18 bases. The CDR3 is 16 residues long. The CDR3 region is CASSYSTGGEEFGYTF. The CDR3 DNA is TGTGCCAGCAGTTACTCGACAGGAGGAGAGGAGTTTGGCTACACCTTC.

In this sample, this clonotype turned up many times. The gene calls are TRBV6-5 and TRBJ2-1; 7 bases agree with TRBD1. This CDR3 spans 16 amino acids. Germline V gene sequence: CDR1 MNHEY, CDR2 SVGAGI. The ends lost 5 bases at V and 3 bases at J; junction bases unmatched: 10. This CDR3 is CASSGPGQTNYNEQFF. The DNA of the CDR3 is TGTGCCAGCAGTGGACCGGGACAGACAAACTACAATGAGCAGTTCTTC.

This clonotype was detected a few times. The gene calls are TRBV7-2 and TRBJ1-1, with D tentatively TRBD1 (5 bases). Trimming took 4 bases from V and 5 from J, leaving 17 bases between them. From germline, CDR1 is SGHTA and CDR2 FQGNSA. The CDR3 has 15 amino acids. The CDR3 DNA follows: TGTGCCAGCAGCTCCCGGGGGGGGGGTGGAACTGAAGCTTTCTTT. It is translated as CASSSRGGGGTEAFF.

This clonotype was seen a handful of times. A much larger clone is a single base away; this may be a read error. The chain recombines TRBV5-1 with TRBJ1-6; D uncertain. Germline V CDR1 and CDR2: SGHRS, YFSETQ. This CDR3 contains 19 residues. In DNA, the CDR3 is TGCGCCAGCAGCTTGGATGGTGTTGCGGGTACCTCCTATAATTCACCCCCCCACTTT. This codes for CASSLDGVAGTSYNSPPHF.

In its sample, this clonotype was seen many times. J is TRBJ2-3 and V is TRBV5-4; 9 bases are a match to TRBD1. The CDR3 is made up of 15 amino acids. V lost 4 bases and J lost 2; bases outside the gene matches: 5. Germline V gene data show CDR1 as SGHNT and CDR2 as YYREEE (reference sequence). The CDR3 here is CASSMDRGTTDTQYF. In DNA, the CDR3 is TGTGCCAGCAGCATGGACAGGGGAACCACAGATACGCAGTATTTT.